This T cell receptor (beta chain) was retrieved from a study of blood T cell repertoires in COVID-19. Study summary: PBMCs, B-cell-depleted T cells, or T cells were the source of the cDNA or gDNA that made up the material.

How the authors handled the data: Scientists estimated how many nucleated cells there were by amplifying reference gene primers. The method was immunoSEQ multiplex PCR; TCRdb's version includes in-frame clones alone and lacks a portion of them. V, J and clone size were drawn from that table, and D and trimming were deduced from the DNA. The sample carries 150,000 or so clones, 70% to 85% recorded once. Sequencing was carried out using PBMCs or T cells enriched from blood (not recorded which). The sequence was obtained from a man between 45 and 60 years old who had recovered from COVID-19.

The CDR3 region is CASSVSTSAHTQYF. DNA of the CDR3: TGTGCCAGCAGCGTCTCTACTAGCGCCCATACGCAGTATTTT. The chain recombines TRBV9 with TRBJ2-3; 7 nucleotides agree with TRBD2. Germline lookup yields CDR1 SGDLS and CDR2 YYNGEE. Losses at the gene ends were 2 bases for V and 7 bases for J; bases not matched to a gene: 7. The CDR3 totals 14 residues.